The 18 T cell receptor beta chains listed next were all sequenced from one sample in a study of human T cells and chemical hapten exposure. Described time point: patch test 3, about 24 weeks after DPC sensitization. Indicated treatment: therapeutic diphenylcyclopropenone sensitization with weekly scalp DPC. TCRdb processed the RACE reads anew with MiXCR; each CDR3 protein has one entry. The sample lists about 82,000 distinct CDR3 sequences; more than 10% were seen once. The sample here was whole blood, taken in connection with sensitization to the hapten diphenylcyclopropenone (DPC). These receptors were taken from a woman aged 50 to 60 with alopecia areata. Some clones in this sample may be carry-over from other donors' samples.

V gene TRBV9 combines with J gene TRBJ2-7; 7 nucleotides agree with TRBD2. CDR1 and CDR2 (germline): SGDLS, YYNGEE. J was trimmed by 2 bases and V by 0 bases; bases with no gene match: 2. CDR3 size: 14 residues. Written as DNA, the CDR3 is TGTGCCAGCAGCGTAGGGACTAGAACCTACGAGCAGTACTTC. The encoded protein is CASSVGTRTYEQYF.

This clonotype was counted between two and nine times. The gene calls are TRBV5-1 and TRBJ1-1; 11 bases fit TRBD1. The V segment lost 4 bases and the J segment 5 bases; nucleotides outside the gene matches: 4. CDR1 and CDR2 (germline): SGHRS, YFSETQ. The CDR3 runs 14 residues. This chain's CDR3 is CASSAGTGGTEAFF. CDR3 coding DNA: TGCGCCAGCAGCGCCGGGACAGGGGGGACTGAAGCTTTCTTT.

This clonotype came up many times. The J gene is TRBJ2-7, the V gene TRBV6-2 or TRBV6-3; D is perhaps TRBD1 or TRBD2 (5 bases each). Per the germline V gene, CDR1 is MNHEY and CDR2 is SVGEGT. The CDR3 spans 14 residues. Trimming pared 5 bases from V and 3 bases from J, leaving 14 bases between. DNA for the CDR3: TGTGCCAGCAGTAACGGGGCACTAGGCTACGAGCAGTACTTC. This codes for CASSNGALGYEQYF.

V is TRBV12-3 or TRBV12-4 and J is TRBJ1-2, with D unresolved. The CDR3 spans 14 residues. V was cut by 7 bases and J by 4 bases, with 16 bases left in between. This CDR3 is CASNGGSAFYGYTF. CDR3 nucleotides: TGTGCCAGCAATGGAGGCAGTGCCTTCTATGGCTACACCTTC.

This clonotype was observed at least ten times. This chain joins TRBV6-6 and TRBJ1-4, with D perhaps TRBD1 (5 bases). The CDR3 has 15 residues. With 5 bases removed from V and 8 bases from J, the gap between germline ends came to 18 bases. CDR1 MNHNY and CDR2 SVGAGI come from the germline V gene (reference sequence). CDR3 sequence reads: CASSPGPLGGEKLFF. The DNA of the CDR3 is TGTGCCAGCAGTCCAGGACCCTTGGGGGGGGAAAAACTGTTTTTT.

The table lists this clonotype with many counts. The CDR3 DNA follows: TGTGCCAGCAGCTGGAGCAGCGGAGGGAGAAATGAGCAGTTCTTC. It encodes CASSWSSGGRNEQFF. The chain has TRBV11-2 and TRBJ2-1, with D maybe TRBD2 (6 bases). Germline V CDR1 and CDR2: SGHAT, FQNNGV. The CDR3 is 15 residues long. Trimming pared 4 bases from V and 7 bases from J, leaving 17 bases between.

The J gene is TRBJ2-1, the V gene TRBV5-5, with 9 bases aligning to TRBD2. Germline CDR1 is SGHKS and CDR2 is YYEKEE (reference sequence). The CDR3 consists of 16 residues. V lost 1 base and J lost 0; bases outside the gene matches: 2. The CDR3 sequence: CASSLYSGSSYNEQFF. The DNA for the CDR3 is TGTGCCAGCAGCTTGTATAGCGGGAGCTCCTACAATGAGCAGTTCTTC.

This clonotype has a count of ten or more. The chain employs TRBV27 and TRBJ1-4, with a possible D match to TRBD1 (5 bases). The CDR3 length is 14 residues. The V gene's germline CDR1 is MNHEY and CDR2 SMNVEV (reference sequence). Trimming stripped 8 bases from V and 10 bases from J, with 20 bases between. The CDR3 spells CASGLEGSGVKLFF. In DNA form, the CDR3 reads TGTGCCAGCGGACTCGAGGGCTCGGGGGTAAAACTGTTTTTT. The variable domain in full, with the rest retrieved from reference TRBV27 and TRBJ1-4, is EAQVTQNPRYLITVTGKKLTVTCSQNMNHEYMSWYRQDPGLGLRQIYYSMNVEVTDKGDVPEGYKVSRKEKRNFPLILESPSPNQTSLYFCASGLEGSGVKLFFGSGTQLSVL.

This clonotype was counted many times. V is TRBV7-6 and J is TRBJ1-5, with no clear D. The germline V gene has CDR1 SGHVS and CDR2 FNYEAQ. CDR3 length: 16 residues. Trimming stripped 0 bases from V and 6 bases from J, with 15 bases between. The CDR3 DNA follows: TGTGCCAGCAGCTTAGCGCCAGCTACTACCTCTCAGCCCCAGCATTTT. Translating gives CASSLAPATTSQPQHF.

This clonotype was recorded many times. The chain carries TRBV7-8 and TRBJ2-1, with TRBD1 matching over 10 bases. Germline CDR1 and CDR2: SGHVS and FQNEAQ. V gave up 0 bases and J gave up 7 bases; unmatched junction bases: 3. The CDR3 has 15 amino acids. The chain's CDR3 is CASSLAPDRGNEQFF. In nucleotides, the CDR3 is TGTGCCAGCAGCTTAGCGCCGGACAGGGGGAATGAGCAGTTCTTC. The variable domain in full, with the rest retrieved from reference TRBV7-8 and TRBJ2-1, is GAGVSQSPRYKVAKRGQDVALRCDPISGHVSLFWYQQALGQGPEFLTYFQNEAQLDKSGLPSDRFFAERPEGSVSTLKIQRTQQEDSAVYLCASSLAPDRGNEQFFGPGTRLTVL.

Ten or more counts support this clonotype. The chain combines TRBV19 with TRBJ1-5; D gene ambiguous. V shed 0 bases and J shed 5 bases, with 8 bases lying between them. The CDR3 has 14 residues. Germline V gene data show CDR1 as LNHDA and CDR2 as SQIVND (reference sequence). CDR3 DNA: TGTGCCAGTAGTATAGATACGGGATATCAGCCCCAGCATTTT. Its protein is CASSIDTGYQPQHF.

This clonotype was counted at least ten times. The chain employs TRBV20-1 and TRBJ2-7; 7 nucleotides match TRBD1. The CDR3 contains 15 residues. CDR1 is DFQATT and CDR2 is SNEGSKA in the germline V gene (reference sequence). Trimming cost V 0 bases and J 5 bases; bases outside gene matches: 10. Written as DNA, the CDR3 is TGCAGTGCTAGAGATCCCGGGACAGCCGGCAACGAGCAGTACTTC. It is translated as CSARDPGTAGNEQYF.

This clonotype was found a few times. The gene calls are TRBV4-1 and TRBJ2-7; D might be TRBD1 (5 bases). Trimming took 4 bases from V and 3 from J, leaving 19 bases between them. The germline V gene has CDR1 MGHRA and CDR2 YSYEKL. The CDR3 consists of 16 residues. CDR3 amino acids: CASSLVRQTADYEQYF. Here the CDR3 DNA reads TGCGCCAGCAGCCTCGTACGACAGACCGCAGACTACGAGCAGTACTTC.

The genes are TRBV28 and TRBJ2-7; weak D call: TRBD1 (6 bases). V was shortened by 6 bases and J by 6 bases, with 15 bases between the two germline ends. Germline CDR1 MDHEN, CDR2 SYDVKM. The CDR3 has 13 amino acids. CDR3 protein: CASRLRGTREQYF. In DNA form, the CDR3 reads TGTGCCAGCAGACTGAGGGGGACCCGCGAGCAGTACTTC.

This clonotype was seen repeatedly, ten times or more. An end of the junction does not agree with germline; a read error may underlie this. The rearrangement joins TRBV29-1 to TRBJ1-6, with D perhaps matching TRBD1 (5 bases). CDR1 is SQVTM and CDR2 is ANQGSEA in the germline V gene. The CDR3 totals 18 residues. The CDR3 coding sequence is TGCAGCGCTGAAGGGACCTCGGGGCCCTTAATCCTCAATTCACCCCTCCACTTT. It yields the protein CSAEGTSGPLILNSPLHF.

This chain uses TRBV6-6 with TRBJ2-3; D is undetermined. V lost 3 bases to trimming and J lost 4 bases, with 5 bases between them. Germline-derived CDR1 and CDR2 are MNHNY and SVGAGI (reference sequence). The CDR3 runs 12 residues. The CDR3 sequence is CASSYRADTQYF. CDR3 sequence (DNA): TGTGCCAGCAGTTATAGGGCAGATACGCAGTATTTT.

This clonotype was detected only a few times. This rearrangement joins TRBV29-1 to TRBJ2-7, with 7 bases lining up with TRBD2. Germline trimming cut 1 base from V and 3 bases from J; bases unmatched to any gene: 0. The germline V gene encodes CDR1 SQVTM and CDR2 ANQGSEA. The CDR3 loop spans 12 amino acids. For the CDR3, the DNA is TGCAGCGTTGAAGCTAGCGGCTACGAGCAGTACTTC. Its translation is CSVEASGYEQYF.

This clonotype occurred many times. The CDR3: CASSPPIVPANNEQFF. CDR3 nucleotides: TGTGCCAGCTCACCACCGATAGTGCCAGCCAACAATGAGCAGTTCTTC. The chain employs TRBV18 and TRBJ2-1, with D hard to call. This CDR3 contains 16 residues. Germline CDR1 KGHSH, CDR2 LQKENI. V was clipped by 0 bases and J by 5 bases, with 14 bases between them.